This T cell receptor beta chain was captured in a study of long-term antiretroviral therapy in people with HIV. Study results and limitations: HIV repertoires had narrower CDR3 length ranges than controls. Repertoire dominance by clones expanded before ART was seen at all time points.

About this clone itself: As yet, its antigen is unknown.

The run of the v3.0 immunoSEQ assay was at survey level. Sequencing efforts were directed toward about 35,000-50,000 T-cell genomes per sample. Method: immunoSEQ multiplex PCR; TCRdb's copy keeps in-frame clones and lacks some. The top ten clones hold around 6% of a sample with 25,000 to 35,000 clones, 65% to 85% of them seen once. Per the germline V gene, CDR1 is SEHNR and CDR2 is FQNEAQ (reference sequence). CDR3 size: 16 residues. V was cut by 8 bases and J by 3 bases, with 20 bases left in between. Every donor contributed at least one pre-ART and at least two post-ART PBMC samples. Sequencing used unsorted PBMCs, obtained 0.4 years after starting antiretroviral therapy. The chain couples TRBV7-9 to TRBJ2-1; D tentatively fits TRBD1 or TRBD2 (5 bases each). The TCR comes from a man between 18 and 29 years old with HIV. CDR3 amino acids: CASEEGSTTLYNEQFF. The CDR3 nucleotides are TGTGCCAGCGAAGAGGGGAGCACTACCCTCTACAATGAGCAGTTCTTC.